This is a list of T cell receptor beta chains from one sample in a study of cytomegalovirus exposure and HLA in healthy donors. Generated by immunoSEQ multiplex PCR, the TCRdb table keeps only in-frame clones and is missing some. The sample includes about 190,000 clones, 65% to 85% seen only once; the top ten take less than 2%. Sequencing was performed on PBMCs. Receptors were obtained from a woman between 18 and 29 years old in good health and CMV-seronegative. Both conserved end residues are part of each CDR3. Fields, in order: V gene, clone size, J gene, D gene, CDR3 protein, CDR3 DNA. The D gene is left open where the match is weak. The size field is filled for only some rows; it gives once, few, many or a size class.

TRBV5-1	NA	TRBJ2-3	NA	CASSLALATDTQYF	TGCGCCAGCAGCTTGGCCTTAGCCACAGATACGCAGTATTTT
TRBV12-5	NA	TRBJ2-3	NA	CASAILPGVGTDTQYF	TGTGCTAGTGCCATCTTACCAGGGGTGGGCACAGATACGCAGTATTTT
TRBV25-1	once	TRBJ1-2	NA	CASSDPGPEGGYTF	TGTGCCAGCAGTGATCCGGGCCCAGAGGGTGGCTACACCTTC
TRBV10-3	NA	TRBJ2-3	TRBD2	CAISSGGAADTQYF	TGTGCCATCTCTAGCGGGGGGGCCGCAGATACGCAGTATTTT
TRBV30	NA	TRBJ1-2	TRBD1	CAWSRGQSSNYGYTF	TGTGCCTGGAGTAGGGGACAGTCAAGTAACTATGGCTACACCTTC
TRBV15	NA	TRBJ1-5	TRBD1	CATSRRDRVGNQPQHF	TGTGCCACCAGCAGACGGGACAGGGTGGGCAATCAGCCCCAGCATTTT
TRBV7-9	NA	TRBJ1-4	NA	CASSLGPGLDEKLFF	TGTGCCAGCAGCTTAGGCCCGGGATTGGATGAAAAACTGTTTTTT
TRBV29-1	NA	TRBJ1-4	TRBD1	CSAIGDRGEKLFF	TGCAGCGCTATAGGGGACAGGGGAGAAAAACTGTTTTTT
TRBV19	NA	TRBJ2-1	NA	CATTHYNEQFF	TGTGCGACTACTCACTACAATGAGCAGTTCTTC
TRBV7-6	NA	TRBJ1-1	TRBD1	CASSLAGGGDTEAFF	TGTGCCAGCAGCTTAGCAGGGGGCGGAGACACTGAAGCTTTCTTT
TRBV18	once	TRBJ1-5	TRBD1	CASSQGADTQPQHF	TGTGCCAGCTCACAGGGGGCAGACACTCAGCCCCAGCATTTT
TRBV7-3	few	TRBJ2-3	TRBD2	CASKLAGGMNTDTQYF	TGTGCCAGCAAACTAGCGGGGGGCATGAACACAGATACGCAGTATTTT
TRBV7-9	NA	TRBJ1-1	TRBD1	CASSLQGVPNTEAFF	TGTGCCAGCAGCCTTCAGGGGGTTCCGAACACTGAAGCTTTCTTT
TRBV6-1	NA	TRBJ1-6	NA	CASSLVAGSNSPLHF	TGTGCCAGCAGTCTTGTCGCAGGGTCTAATTCACCCCTCCACTTT
TRBV6-5	NA	TRBJ1-2	TRBD1	CASTQEGAHNYGYTF	TGTGCCAGCACCCAAGAGGGGGCACATAACTATGGCTACACCTTC
TRBV6-1	NA	TRBJ2-5	TRBD2	CASQTSGGRETQYF	TGTGCCAGCCAGACTAGCGGAGGGAGAGAGACCCAGTACTTC
TRBV14	NA	TRBJ2-3	TRBD2	CASSRAGGRYTQYF	TGTGCCAGCAGCCGGGCGGGGGGGCGGTATACGCAGTATTTT
TRBV15	NA	TRBJ1-1	TRBD1	CATSSQGASTEAFF	TGTGCCACCAGCAGCCAGGGGGCCAGTACTGAAGCTTTCTTT
TRBV28	NA	TRBJ1-5	TRBD1	CASSFLRQGINQPQHF	TGTGCCAGCAGTTTCCTAAGACAGGGGATAAATCAGCCCCAGCATTTT
TRBV29-1	NA	TRBJ2-7	NA	CSVDGRGYEQYF	TGCAGCGTTGACGGGAGAGGGTACGAGCAGTACTTC